This T cell receptor beta chain comes out of a study of T cells in Graves' hyperthyroidism and ophthalmopathy. Study observations and caveats: Stable hyperthyroidism was told apart from ophthalmopathy by a model built on 13 V-J features.

Amplified TCR beta CDR3 regions derived from RNA transcripts. RT-PCR in the first round (using the HTBI primer set) targeted the TCR CDR3. Via MiXCR, TCRdb re-called the multiplex PCR reads, giving one row per CDR3 protein. The table records about 760,000 distinct CDR3 sequences, approximately 40% of them present only once. Graves' hyperthyroidism showing no ophthalmopathy progression within 18 months was considered stable. Exclusion criteria comprised uncontrolled infection, other autoimmune disease, pregnancy or lactation. This CDR3 contains 14 residues. V gave up 8 bases and J gave up 7 bases, with 18 bases separating them. CDR1 and CDR2 (germline): MGHDK, SYGVNS. Turning to this clonotype: Its antigen is unidentified.

The chain recombines TRBV25-1 with TRBJ1-5; no definite D call. This receptor was taken from a woman between 40 and 55 years old with Graves' hyperthyroidism. The specimen sequenced was blood. The CDR3 reads CASGLSLRNQPQHF. The CDR3 DNA reads as TGTGCCAGCGGTCTCTCACTTCGGAACCAGCCCCAGCATTTT.